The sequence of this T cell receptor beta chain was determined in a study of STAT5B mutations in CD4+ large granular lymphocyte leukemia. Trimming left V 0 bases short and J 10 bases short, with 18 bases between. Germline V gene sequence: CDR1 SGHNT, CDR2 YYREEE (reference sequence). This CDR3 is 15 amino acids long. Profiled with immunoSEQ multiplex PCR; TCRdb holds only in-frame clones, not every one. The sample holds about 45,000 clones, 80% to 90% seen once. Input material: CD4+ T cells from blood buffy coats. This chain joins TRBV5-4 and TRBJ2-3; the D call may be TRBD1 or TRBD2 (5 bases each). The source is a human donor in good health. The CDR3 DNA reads TGTGCCAGCAGCTTGGATAGGGCCAGGGCGGGTGCGCAGTATTTT. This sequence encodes CASSLDRARAGAQYF.